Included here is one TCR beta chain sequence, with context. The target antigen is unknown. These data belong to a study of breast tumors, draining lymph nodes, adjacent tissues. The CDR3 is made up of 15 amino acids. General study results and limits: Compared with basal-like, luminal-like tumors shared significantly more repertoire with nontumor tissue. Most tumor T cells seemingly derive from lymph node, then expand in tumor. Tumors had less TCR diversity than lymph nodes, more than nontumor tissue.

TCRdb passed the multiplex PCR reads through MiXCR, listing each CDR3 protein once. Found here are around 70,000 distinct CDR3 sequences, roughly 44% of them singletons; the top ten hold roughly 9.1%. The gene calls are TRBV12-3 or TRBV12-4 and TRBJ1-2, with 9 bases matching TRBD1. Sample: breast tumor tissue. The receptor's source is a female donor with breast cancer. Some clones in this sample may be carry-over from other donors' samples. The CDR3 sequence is CASGSGTGPNYGYTF. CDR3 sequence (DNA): TGTGCTAGTGGTTCCGGGACAGGGCCCAACTATGGCTACACCTTC.